These T cell receptor beta chains were read from a single sample in a study of cytotoxic CD8 clonotypes in ibrutinib-treated CLL. Data came from immunoSEQ multiplex PCR; TCRdb stores just in-frame clones and leaves some out. Seen here are approximately 130,000 clones, around 84% observed once, and the top ten hold around 3%. Sequenced here: PBMCs, sampled after 24 months of ibrutinib treatment. These receptors were collected from a human donor with chronic lymphocytic leukemia. CDR3s include the opening cysteine and the closing phenylalanine or tryptophan. D genes are given only for firm matches. Rows give clone size only sometimes, using once, few, many, or a class for an expanded clone.

TRBJ2-6	TRBD2	-	TRBV19	17	CASSPPSGGAGANVLTF	TGTGCCAGTAGCCCCCCCAGTGGGGGGGCTGGGGCCAACGTCCTGACTTTC
TRBJ2-2	-	-	TRBV5-1	17	CASSRRLAGMNTGELFF	TGCGCCAGCAGCCGCCGCCTGGCAGGGATGAACACCGGGGAGCTGTTTTTT
TRBJ1-1	-	-	TRBV7-2	14	CASSLAPGNTEAFF	TGTGCCAGCAGCTTAGCGCCCGGGAACACTGAAGCTTTCTTT
TRBJ2-7	TRBD1	-	TRBV6-5	14	CASSRTGGGHEQYF	TGTGCCAGCAGTAGGACAGGGGGCGGCCACGAGCAGTACTTC
TRBJ2-3	TRBD2	-	TRBV18	19	CASSPSRTSGTQSTDTQYF	TGTGCCAGCTCACCGTCCCGGACTAGCGGGACCCAGAGCACAGATACGCAGTATTTT
TRBJ1-6	TRBD1	-	TRBV19	17	CASSAMTGSSYNSPLHF	TGTGCCAGTAGTGCGATGACAGGGAGCTCCTATAATTCACCCCTCCACTTT
TRBJ2-5	-	-	TRBV9	14	CASSENYGGETQYF	TGTGCCAGCAGCGAAAACTACGGAGGAGAGACCCAGTACTTC
TRBJ1-5	-	-	TRBV5-6	17	CASSPWTDSYSNQPQHF	TGTGCCAGCAGCCCCTGGACGGACTCCTATAGCAATCAGCCCCAGCATTTT
TRBJ1-4	TRBD1	-	TRBV7-8	14	CASSLRGQYEKLFF	TGTGCCAGCAGCTTACGGGGACAGTATGAAAAACTGTTTTTT
TRBJ2-7	-	-	TRBV13	14	CASSFQSSSYEQYF	TGTGCCAGCAGCTTCCAGTCTAGCTCCTACGAGCAGTACTTC
TRBJ1-1	-	once	TRBV19	13	CASSIVIQGEAFF	TGTGCCAGTAGTATAGTTATACAGGGAGAAGCTTTCTTT
TRBJ2-5	TRBD2	-	TRBV10-1	16	CASSSPEASGQETQYF	TGCGCCAGCAGTTCCCCAGAGGCTAGCGGCCAAGAGACCCAGTACTTC
TRBJ2-3	TRBD1	-	TRBV28	14	CASSLRQGTDTQYF	TGTGCCAGCAGTTTAAGACAGGGGACAGATACGCAGTATTTT
TRBJ1-4	-	-	TRBV18	15	CASSPSSDFTEKLFF	TGTGCCAGCTCACCGTCCTCGGACTTTACTGAAAAACTGTTTTTT
TRBJ2-5	TRBD1	few	TRBV7-2	16	CASSFSWTGGWETQYF	TGTGCCAGCAGCTTTTCATGGACAGGGGGCTGGGAGACCCAGTACTTC
TRBJ1-5	-	-	TRBV10-3	12	CAISERGETRHF	TGTGCCATCAGTGAACGGGGTGAAACAAGGCATTTT
TRBJ2-5	-	-	TRBV11-2	13	CASSSTLGETQYF	TGTGCCAGCAGCTCTACATTGGGGGAGACCCAGTACTTC
TRBJ2-7	-	-	TRBV5-6	13	CASSLALGHEQYF	TGTGCCAGCAGCTTGGCTCTCGGCCACGAGCAGTACTTC
TRBJ2-1	-	-	TRBV7-8	12	CASSLGYNEQFF	TGTGCCAGCAGCTTAGGCTACAATGAGCAGTTCTTC
TRBJ1-5	-	-	TRBV6-1	14	CASVPGHNNQPQHF	TGTGCCAGCGTGCCGGGACATAACAATCAGCCCCAGCATTTT
TRBJ1-1	-	few	TRBV7-8	13	CASSLGRNTEAFF	TGTGCCAGCAGCTTAGGCAGGAACACTGAAGCTTTCTTT
TRBJ2-5	-	-	TRBV10-1	13	CASSESLQETQYF	TGCGCCAGCAGTGAGTCTTTACAGGAGACCCAGTACTTC
TRBJ1-5	-	-	TRBV7-9	16	CASSLGRTDSNQPQHF	TGTGCCAGCAGCTTAGGCCGGACAGACAGCAATCAGCCCCAGCATTTT
TRBJ1-4	-	-	TRBV4-3	17	CASSPRFPYRMGEKLFF	TGCGCCAGCAGCCCACGGTTTCCTTACCGGATGGGTGAAAAACTGTTTTTT
TRBJ1-2	TRBD1	-	TRBV20-1	10	CSAAQGQGAF	TGCAGTGCCGCCCAGGGACAGGGAGCCTTC
TRBJ2-1	-	-	TRBV25-1	14	CASSEPRGFNEQFF	TGTGCCAGCAGTGAACCCAGGGGTTTCAATGAGCAGTTCTTC
TRBJ1-2	TRBD1	few	TRBV20-1	11	CRGTGDRGYTF	TGCAGGGGGACAGGGGATCGAGGCTACACCTTC
TRBJ1-5	-	-	TRBV7-2	13	CASSSVGDQPQHF	TGTGCCAGCAGCTCTGTAGGGGATCAGCCCCAGCATTTT
TRBJ1-1	-	-	TRBV30	12	CAWAVEGLKAFF	TGTGCCTGGGCGGTGGAGGGCCTCAAAGCTTTCTTT
TRBJ1-2	-	-	TRBV5-1	12	CASSLDRYGYTF	TGCGCCAGCAGCCTGGACCGGTATGGCTACACCTTC
TRBJ2-7	-	-	TRBV29-1	16	CSVEDRNSGRSYEQYF	TGCAGCGTTGAAGACCGGAACAGTGGGCGCTCCTACGAGCAGTACTTC
TRBJ2-5	-	-	TRBV7-2	13	CASSLISQETQYF	TGTGCCAGCAGCCTAATATCGCAAGAGACCCAGTACTTC
TRBJ1-1	TRBD1	-	TRBV4-2	16	CASSQGTGGEYRAAFF	TGTGCCAGCAGCCAAGGAACAGGGGGCGAATATCGGGCGGCTTTCTTT
TRBJ2-3	-	-	TRBV6-5	13	CASTTSGADTQYF	TGTGCCAGCACGACCTCCGGGGCAGATACGCAGTATTTT
TRBJ2-5	-	-	TRBV19	13	CASSLRYQETQYF	TGTGCCAGTAGTCTACGGTACCAAGAGACCCAGTACTTC
TRBJ2-7	-	few	TRBV19	11	CASTQGYEQYF	TGTGCCAGTACCCAGGGCTACGAGCAGTACTTC
TRBJ2-2	-	once	TRBV9	16	CASSFQVGANTGELFF	TGTGCCAGCAGCTTCCAGGTCGGGGCGAACACCGGGGAGCTGTTTTTT
TRBJ2-5	-	once	TRBV19	13	CASSIVHRETQYF	TGTGCCAGTAGTATAGTTCACCGGGAGACCCAGTACTTC
TRBJ1-1	TRBD1	-	TRBV18	13	CASLGTGNTEAFF	TGTGCCAGCCTAGGGACAGGTAACACTGAAGCTTTCTTT
TRBJ1-5	TRBD1	-	TRBV5-1	16	CASSEAGGNSNQPQHF	TGCGCCAGCAGTGAGGCAGGGGGTAATAGCAATCAGCCCCAGCATTTT
TRBJ1-6	-	once	TRBV5-6	13	CASSSSSLKALHF	TGTGCCAGCAGCTCCAGTTCCCTCAAGGCCCTCCACTTT
TRBJ1-1	TRBD1	-	TRBV7-2	12	CASSPRTGEAFF	TGTGCCAGCAGCCCCCGGACAGGGGAAGCTTTCTTT
TRBJ2-5	TRBD1	-	TRBV10-3	15	CAISPGQGGQETQYF	TGTGCCATCAGCCCGGGACAGGGTGGTCAAGAGACCCAGTACTTC
TRBJ1-2	-	-	TRBV5-4	16	CASSTSGAGFLYGYTF	TGTGCCAGCAGCACGTCGGGGGCAGGGTTCCTCTATGGCTACACCTTC
TRBJ2-5	-	once	TRBV5-1	14	CASSIGNSQETQYF	TGCGCCAGCAGCATTGGCAACAGCCAAGAGACCCAGTACTTC
TRBJ1-6	-	-	TRBV5-1	16	CASSPTRDPGDSPLHF	TGCGCCAGCAGCCCAACCCGGGACCCGGGGGATTCACCCCTCCACTTT